A selection of T cell receptor beta chains follows, all from one sample in a study of human T cells and chemical hapten exposure. TCRdb itself ran the RACE reads through MiXCR, one entry per CDR3 protein. The table includes approximately 86,000 distinct CDR3 sequences, roughly 10% detected once. The source material was whole blood, sampled in connection with sensitization to the hapten diphenylcyclopropenone (DPC). The origin of the receptors is a woman in her thirties with alopecia areata. Some clones in this sample may be carry-over from other donors' samples. The CDR3 runs from the conserved cysteine through the conserved F or W. D genes are given only for firm matches. Some rows have no size entry. The others give once, few or many, or a class for an expanded clone.

J gene: TRBJ2-3; D gene: TRBD2; clone size: few; V gene: TRBV2; CDR3 protein: CASSEGRGTSSTQYF; CDR3 DNA: TGTGCCAGCAGTGAAGGCAGGGGGACTAGCTCTACGCAGTATTTT
J gene: TRBJ1-4; D gene: -; clone size: many; V gene: TRBV7-9; CDR3 protein: CASRDSNAVNEKLFF; CDR3 DNA: TGTGCCAGCAGAGACTCAAACGCTGTTAATGAAAAACTGTTTTTT
J gene: TRBJ1-1; D gene: -; clone size: many; V gene: TRBV11-2; CDR3 protein: CASSRWTVEAFF; CDR3 DNA: TGTGCCAGCAGCCGTTGGACAGTTGAAGCTTTCTTT
J gene: TRBJ2-6; D gene: -; clone size: -; V gene: TRBV4-3; CDR3 protein: CASSQGFGSGANVLTF; CDR3 DNA: TGCGCCAGCAGCCAAGGGTTTGGCTCTGGGGCCAACGTCCTGACTTTC
J gene: TRBJ1-1; D gene: -; clone size: many; V gene: TRBV29-1; CDR3 protein: CSVAQTVNTEAFF; CDR3 DNA: TGCAGCGTAGCCCAGACAGTGAACACTGAAGCTTTCTTT
J gene: TRBJ1-5; D gene: -; clone size: many; V gene: TRBV21-1; CDR3 protein: CASSKASGDLENQPQHF; CDR3 DNA: TGTGCCAGCAGCAAAGCTTCAGGGGACTTGGAGAATCAGCCCCAGCATTTT
J gene: TRBJ2-1; D gene: -; clone size: many; V gene: TRBV20-1; CDR3 protein: CSARRDSDEQFF; CDR3 DNA: TGCAGTGCTAGAAGGGATTCAGATGAGCAGTTCTTC
J gene: TRBJ1-2; D gene: TRBD1; clone size: -; V gene: TRBV28; CDR3 protein: CASRQGNYGYTF; CDR3 DNA: TGTGCCAGCCGACAGGGTAACTATGGCTACACCTTC
J gene: TRBJ2-1; D gene: -; clone size: -; V gene: TRBV7-6; CDR3 protein: CASSLFSGTQANEQFF; CDR3 DNA: TGTGCCAGCAGCTTATTTTCCGGGACCCAAGCCAATGAGCAGTTCTTC
J gene: TRBJ2-1; D gene: TRBD2; clone size: few; V gene: TRBV6-5; CDR3 protein: CASSYSMIAGGGEQFF; CDR3 DNA: TGTGCCAGCAGTTACTCGATGATAGCGGGGGGAGGTGAGCAGTTCTTC
J gene: TRBJ2-1; D gene: -; clone size: many; V gene: TRBV28; CDR3 protein: CASSWGFASHEQFF; CDR3 DNA: TGTGCCAGCAGTTGGGGGTTTGCCTCCCATGAGCAGTTCTTC
J gene: TRBJ1-2; D gene: TRBD1; clone size: -; V gene: TRBV10-3; CDR3 protein: CAIRFTGTGPNYGYTF; CDR3 DNA: TGTGCCATCAGATTTACCGGGACAGGGCCAAACTATGGCTACACCTTC
J gene: TRBJ1-4; D gene: TRBD1; clone size: -; V gene: TRBV12-3/TRBV12-4; CDR3 protein: CASSPRTGGNEKLFF; CDR3 DNA: TGTGCCAGCAGTCCGCGGACAGGGGGTAATGAAAAACTGTTTTTT
J gene: TRBJ1-1; D gene: TRBD1; clone size: few; V gene: TRBV11-2; CDR3 protein: CASSLQQGTSAFF; CDR3 DNA: TGTGCCAGCAGCTTGCAACAGGGGACGTCAGCTTTCTTT
J gene: TRBJ1-1; D gene: -; clone size: -; V gene: TRBV12-3/TRBV12-4; CDR3 protein: CASSNIENTEAFF; CDR3 DNA: TGTGCCAGCAGCAACATCGAGAACACTGAAGCTTTCTTT
J gene: TRBJ2-3; D gene: TRBD1; clone size: many; V gene: TRBV28; CDR3 protein: CASSPGTGASSTDTQYF; CDR3 DNA: TGTGCCAGCAGCCCTGGGACAGGGGCTTCTAGCACAGATACGCAGTATTTT
J gene: TRBJ2-7; D gene: TRBD1; clone size: -; V gene: TRBV28; CDR3 protein: CASSSTGASEDEQYF; CDR3 DNA: TGTGCCAGCAGTTCGACAGGGGCCTCGGAGGACGAGCAGTACTTC
J gene: TRBJ1-2; D gene: -; clone size: many; V gene: TRBV6-1; CDR3 protein: CASSPSGYGYTF; CDR3 DNA: TGTGCCAGCAGTCCCAGTGGGTATGGCTACACCTTC